The rows below give T cell receptor beta chains drawn from one sample of a study of blood T cell repertoires in COVID-19. The data were produced by immunoSEQ multiplex PCR, yet TCRdb's version contains in-frame clones alone and is incomplete. The sample carries approximately 72,000 clones, more than 80% recorded once. Sequenced sample: peripheral blood. The receptors derive from a woman aged 80 or over with active or convalescent COVID-19. CDR3s include the opening cysteine and the closing phenylalanine or tryptophan. A D gene is named only where the DNA matches it firmly. Some rows mark clone size as missing; the rest say once, few, many or name a class of expanded clone.

v_call: TRBV2
clone_size: NA
j_call: TRBJ1-1
d_call: NA
cdr3_nt: TGTGCCAGCAGTGAAAGGACAGCTGAAGCTTTCTTT
cdr3_aa: CASSERTAEAFF

v_call: TRBV11-2
clone_size: NA
j_call: TRBJ1-4
d_call: TRBD1
cdr3_nt: TGTGCCAGCAGATACCGACAGGGGACTAATGAAAAACTGTTTTTT
cdr3_aa: CASRYRQGTNEKLFF

v_call: TRBV7-6
clone_size: NA
j_call: TRBJ1-1
d_call: NA
cdr3_nt: TGTGCCAGCAGCTCACAGGGGAACACTGAAGCTTTCTTT
cdr3_aa: CASSSQGNTEAFF

v_call: TRBV7-2
clone_size: NA
j_call: TRBJ2-1
d_call: TRBD1
cdr3_nt: TGTGCCAGCAGCTCGGGACAGGGTAGGAGCTCCTACAATGAGCAGTTCTTC
cdr3_aa: CASSSGQGRSSYNEQFF

v_call: TRBV5-6
clone_size: NA
j_call: TRBJ2-3
d_call: NA
cdr3_nt: TGTGCCAGCAGCGTGTTGCCTCGCTCCGGGGGAGATACGCAGTATTTT
cdr3_aa: CASSVLPRSGGDTQYF

v_call: TRBV27
clone_size: once
j_call: TRBJ2-2
d_call: NA
cdr3_nt: TGTGCCAGCAGTTTATACGTGAGGCCCCCCAACACCGGGGAGCTGTTTTTT
cdr3_aa: CASSLYVRPPNTGELFF

v_call: TRBV27
clone_size: once
j_call: TRBJ2-7
d_call: NA
cdr3_nt: TGTGCCAGCAGTTTATCGTCTGGGAGCTACGAGCAGTACTTC
cdr3_aa: CASSLSSGSYEQYF

v_call: TRBV19
clone_size: NA
j_call: TRBJ2-5
d_call: NA
cdr3_nt: TGTGCCAGTAGTATAGGAGGGGGCCAAGAGACCCAGTACTTC
cdr3_aa: CASSIGGGQETQYF

v_call: TRBV4-3
clone_size: once
j_call: TRBJ2-2
d_call: NA
cdr3_nt: TGCGCCAGCAGCCAAGATATCAACCAGTATACCGGGGAGCTGTTTTTT
cdr3_aa: CASSQDINQYTGELFF

v_call: TRBV5-8
clone_size: NA
j_call: TRBJ1-1
d_call: NA
cdr3_nt: TGTGCCAGCAGCCCTTGGAGGGGAACGAACACTGAAGCTTTCTTT
cdr3_aa: CASSPWRGTNTEAFF

v_call: TRBV6-2/TRBV6-3
clone_size: NA
j_call: TRBJ1-2
d_call: NA
cdr3_nt: TGTGCCAGCAGTTATGGACTAGGACTCCGTAAGACAGGTGATTGGGGCTACACCTTC
cdr3_aa: CASSYGLGLRKTGDWGYTF

v_call: TRBV27
clone_size: NA
j_call: TRBJ1-3
d_call: NA
cdr3_nt: TGTGCCAGCAGCCGAACAGGGTCGGGAAACACCATATATTTT
cdr3_aa: CASSRTGSGNTIYF

v_call: TRBV10-1
clone_size: NA
j_call: TRBJ2-1
d_call: TRBD2
cdr3_nt: TGCGCCAGCAGTTTAGGGACTAGCGGGGTAAACTACAATGAGCAGTTCTTC
cdr3_aa: CASSLGTSGVNYNEQFF

v_call: TRBV7-9
clone_size: few
j_call: TRBJ2-1
d_call: TRBD1
cdr3_nt: TGTGCCAGCAGCTTAGGGGTGGGACAGGGGGTTTCAAATGAGCAGTTCTTC
cdr3_aa: CASSLGVGQGVSNEQFF

v_call: TRBV19
clone_size: NA
j_call: TRBJ2-2
d_call: NA
cdr3_nt: TGTGCCAGTAGTGTGACAGATAACACCGGGGAGCTGTTTTTT
cdr3_aa: CASSVTDNTGELFF

v_call: TRBV3-1/TRBV3-2
clone_size: NA
j_call: TRBJ2-1
d_call: NA
cdr3_nt: TGTGCCAGCAGCCAATCACAGGGGGGGATAGCGGTTCCGCACAATGAGCAGTTCTTC
cdr3_aa: CASSQSQGGIAVPHNEQFF

v_call: TRBV5-1
clone_size: NA
j_call: TRBJ1-1
d_call: NA
cdr3_nt: TGCGCCAGCAGGATAGCTAACACTGAAGCTTTCTTT
cdr3_aa: CASRIANTEAFF

v_call: TRBV4-3
clone_size: NA
j_call: TRBJ1-1
d_call: NA
cdr3_nt: TGCGCCAGCAGCGGCGGGGGTTCACTGGCTGAAGCTTTCTTT
cdr3_aa: CASSGGGSLAEAFF

v_call: TRBV11-2
clone_size: NA
j_call: TRBJ1-2
d_call: NA
cdr3_nt: TGTGCCAGCAGCTTAGGCAGGGCCGGCGGCTACACCTTC
cdr3_aa: CASSLGRAGGYTF

v_call: TRBV10-3
clone_size: NA
j_call: TRBJ1-6
d_call: NA
cdr3_nt: TGTGCCATCAGAGTAGGGAATCAGGGTTCACCCCTCCACTTT
cdr3_aa: CAIRVGNQGSPLHF